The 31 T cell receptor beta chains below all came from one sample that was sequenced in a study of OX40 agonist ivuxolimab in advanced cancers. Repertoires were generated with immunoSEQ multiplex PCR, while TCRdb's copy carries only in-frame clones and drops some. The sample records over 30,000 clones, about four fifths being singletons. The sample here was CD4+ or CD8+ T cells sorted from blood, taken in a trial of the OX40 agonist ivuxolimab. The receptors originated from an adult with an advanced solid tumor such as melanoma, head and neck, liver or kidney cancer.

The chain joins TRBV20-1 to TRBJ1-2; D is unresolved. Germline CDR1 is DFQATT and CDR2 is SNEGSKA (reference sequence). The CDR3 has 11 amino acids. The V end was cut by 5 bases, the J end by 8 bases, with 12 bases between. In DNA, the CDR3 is TGCAGTGCTGCTTTGATTGGGGGCTACACCTTC. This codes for CSAALIGGYTF.

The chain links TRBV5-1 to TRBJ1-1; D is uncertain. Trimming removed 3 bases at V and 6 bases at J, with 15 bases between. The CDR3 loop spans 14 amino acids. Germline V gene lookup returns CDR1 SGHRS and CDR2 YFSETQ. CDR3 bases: TGCGCCAGCAGCTCCAACAACGACAATGCTGAAGCTTTCTTT. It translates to CASSSNNDNAEAFF. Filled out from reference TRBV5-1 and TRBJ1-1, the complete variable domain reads KAGVTQTPRYLIKTRGQQVTLSCSPISGHRSVSWYQQTPGQGLQFLFEYFSETQRNKGNFPGRFSGRQFSNSRSEMNVSTLELGDSALYLCASSSNNDNAEAFFGQGTRLTVV.

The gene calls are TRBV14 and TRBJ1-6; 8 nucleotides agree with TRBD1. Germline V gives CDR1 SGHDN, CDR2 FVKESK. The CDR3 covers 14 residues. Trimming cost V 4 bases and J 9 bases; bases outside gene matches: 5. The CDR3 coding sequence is TGTGCCAGCAGCCCCTGGACAGGGAGTTCACCCCTCCACTTT. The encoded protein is CASSPWTGSSPLHF.

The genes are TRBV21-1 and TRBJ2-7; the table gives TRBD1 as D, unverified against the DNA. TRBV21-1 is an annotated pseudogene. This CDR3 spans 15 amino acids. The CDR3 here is CASSGKRGTEYEQYF. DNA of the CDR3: TGTGCCAGCAGCGGAAAGAGGGGGACAGAATACGAGCAGTACTTC.

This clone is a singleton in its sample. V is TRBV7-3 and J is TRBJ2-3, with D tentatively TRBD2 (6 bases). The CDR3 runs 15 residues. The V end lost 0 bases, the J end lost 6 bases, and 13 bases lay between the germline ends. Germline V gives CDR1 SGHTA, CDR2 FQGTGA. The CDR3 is CASSLTAGGVDTQYF. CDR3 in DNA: TGTGCCAGCAGCTTAACAGCGGGCGGTGTTGATACGCAGTATTTT.

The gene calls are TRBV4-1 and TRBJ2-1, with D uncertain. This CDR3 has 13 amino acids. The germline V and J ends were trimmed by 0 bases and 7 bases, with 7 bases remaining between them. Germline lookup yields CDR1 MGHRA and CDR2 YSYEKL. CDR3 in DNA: TGCGCCAGCAGCCAAGAAGGATGGAATGAGCAGTTCTTC. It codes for CASSQEGWNEQFF.

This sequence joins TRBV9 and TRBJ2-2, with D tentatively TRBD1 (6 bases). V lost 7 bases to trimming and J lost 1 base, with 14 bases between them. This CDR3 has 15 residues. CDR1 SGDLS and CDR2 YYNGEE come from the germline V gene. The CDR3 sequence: CASRSGTKNTGELFF. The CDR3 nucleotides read TGTGCCAGCCGCTCGGGGACAAAGAACACCGGGGAGCTGTTTTTT.

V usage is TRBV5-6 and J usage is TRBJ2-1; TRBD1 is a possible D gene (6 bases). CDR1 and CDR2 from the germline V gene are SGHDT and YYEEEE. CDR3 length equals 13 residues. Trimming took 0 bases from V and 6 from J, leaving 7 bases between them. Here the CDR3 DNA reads TGTGCCAGCAGCTTGGTAGGGGGCAATGAGCAGTTCTTC. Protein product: CASSLVGGNEQFF.

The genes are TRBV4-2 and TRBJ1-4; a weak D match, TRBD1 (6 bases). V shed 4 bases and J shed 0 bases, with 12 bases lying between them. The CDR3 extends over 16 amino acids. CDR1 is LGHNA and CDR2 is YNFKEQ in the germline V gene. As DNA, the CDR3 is TGTGCCAGCAGCCCCAGGGGCGGTGCAACTAATGAAAAACTGTTTTTT. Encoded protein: CASSPRGGATNEKLFF.

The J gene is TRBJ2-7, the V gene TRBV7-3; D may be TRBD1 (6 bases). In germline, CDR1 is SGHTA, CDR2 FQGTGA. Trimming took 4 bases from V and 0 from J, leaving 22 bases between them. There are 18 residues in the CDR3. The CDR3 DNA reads TGTGCCAGCAGCTCCGCCTTTGGGGCAGGGGTAGACTCCTACGAGCAGTACTTC. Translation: CASSSAFGAGVDSYEQYF.

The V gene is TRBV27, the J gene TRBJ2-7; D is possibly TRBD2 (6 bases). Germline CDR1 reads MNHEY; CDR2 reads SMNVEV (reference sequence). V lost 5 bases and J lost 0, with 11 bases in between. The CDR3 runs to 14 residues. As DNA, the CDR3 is TGTGCCAGCAGTCTGGGACTGCACTCCTACGAGCAGTACTTC. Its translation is CASSLGLHSYEQYF.

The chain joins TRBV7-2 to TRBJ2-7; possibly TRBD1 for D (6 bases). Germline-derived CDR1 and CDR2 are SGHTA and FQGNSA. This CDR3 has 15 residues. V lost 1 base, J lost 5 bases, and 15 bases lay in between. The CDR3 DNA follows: TGTGCCAGCAGCTTAGGACAGGCCTATTCAAACGAGCAGTACTTC. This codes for CASSLGQAYSNEQYF.

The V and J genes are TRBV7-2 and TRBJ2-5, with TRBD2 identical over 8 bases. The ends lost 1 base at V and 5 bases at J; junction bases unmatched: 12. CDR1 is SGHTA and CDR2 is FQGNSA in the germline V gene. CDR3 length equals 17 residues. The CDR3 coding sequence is TGTGCCAGCAGCTTAGGTGGACTAGCAGGGATAAGCGAGACCCAGTACTTC. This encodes CASSLGGLAGISETQYF.

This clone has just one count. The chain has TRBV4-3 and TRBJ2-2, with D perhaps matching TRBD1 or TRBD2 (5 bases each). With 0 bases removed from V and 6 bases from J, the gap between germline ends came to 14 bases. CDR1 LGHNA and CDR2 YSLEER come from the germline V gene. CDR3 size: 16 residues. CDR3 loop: CASSQDWGGGPGELFF. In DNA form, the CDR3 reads TGCGCCAGCAGCCAAGATTGGGGTGGGGGACCCGGGGAGCTGTTTTTT.

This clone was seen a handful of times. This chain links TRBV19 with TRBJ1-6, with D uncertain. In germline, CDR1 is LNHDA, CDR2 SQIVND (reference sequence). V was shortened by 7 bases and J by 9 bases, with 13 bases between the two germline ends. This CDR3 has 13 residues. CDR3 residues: CASTPGPGSPLHF. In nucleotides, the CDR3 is TGTGCCAGTACCCCCGGGCCCGGTTCACCCCTCCACTTT.

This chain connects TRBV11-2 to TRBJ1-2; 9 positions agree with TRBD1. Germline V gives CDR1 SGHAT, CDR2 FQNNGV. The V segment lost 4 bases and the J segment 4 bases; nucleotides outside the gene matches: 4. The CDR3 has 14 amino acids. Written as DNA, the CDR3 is TGTGCCAGCAGCTCGGACAGGGGTGGCTATGGCTACACCTTC. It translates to CASSSDRGGYGYTF.

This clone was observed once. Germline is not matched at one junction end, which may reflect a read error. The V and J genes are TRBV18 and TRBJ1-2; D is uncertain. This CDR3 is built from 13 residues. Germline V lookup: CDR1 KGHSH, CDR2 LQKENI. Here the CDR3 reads CASSPDGFYGYAF. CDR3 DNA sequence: TGTGCCAGCTCACCAGACGGCTTCTATGGCTACGCCTTC.

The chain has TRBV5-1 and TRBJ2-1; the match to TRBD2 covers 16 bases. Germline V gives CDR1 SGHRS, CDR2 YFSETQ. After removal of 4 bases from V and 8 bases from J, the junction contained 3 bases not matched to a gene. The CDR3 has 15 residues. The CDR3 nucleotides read TGCGCCAGCAGCACCGGGACTAGCGGGGGGGATGAGCAGTTCTTC. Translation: CASSTGTSGGDEQFF. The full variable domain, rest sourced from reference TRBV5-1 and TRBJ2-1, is KAGVTQTPRYLIKTRGQQVTLSCSPISGHRSVSWYQQTPGQGLQFLFEYFSETQRNKGNFPGRFSGRQFSNSRSEMNVSTLELGDSALYLCASSTGTSGGDEQFFGPGTRLTVL.

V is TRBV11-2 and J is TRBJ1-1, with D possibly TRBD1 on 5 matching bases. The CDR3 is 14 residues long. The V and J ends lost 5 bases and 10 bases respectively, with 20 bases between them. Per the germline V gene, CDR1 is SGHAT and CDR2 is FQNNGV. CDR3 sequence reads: CASSQDGGGFRAFF. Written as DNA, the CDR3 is TGTGCCAGCAGCCAGGACGGGGGAGGGTTTAGAGCTTTCTTT.

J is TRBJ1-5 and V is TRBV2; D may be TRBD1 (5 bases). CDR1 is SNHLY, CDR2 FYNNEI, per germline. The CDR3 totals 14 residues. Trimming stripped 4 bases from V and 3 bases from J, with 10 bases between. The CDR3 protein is CASSVGGANQPQHF. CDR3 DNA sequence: TGTGCCAGCAGTGTCGGAGGGGCCAATCAGCCCCAGCATTTT.

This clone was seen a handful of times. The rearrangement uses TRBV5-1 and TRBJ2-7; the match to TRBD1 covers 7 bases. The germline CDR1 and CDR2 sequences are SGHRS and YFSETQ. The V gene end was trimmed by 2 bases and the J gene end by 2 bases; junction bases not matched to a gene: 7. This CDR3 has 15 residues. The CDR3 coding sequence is TGCGCCAGCAGCTTTACAGGGGAGATGCCCTACGAGCAGTACTTC. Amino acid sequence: CASSFTGEMPYEQYF.

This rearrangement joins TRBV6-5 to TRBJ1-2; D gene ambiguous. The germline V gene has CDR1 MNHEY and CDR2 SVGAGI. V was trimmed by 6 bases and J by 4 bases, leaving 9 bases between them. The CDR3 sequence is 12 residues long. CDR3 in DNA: TGTGCCAGCAGCGAAACCCGCTATGGCTACACCTTC. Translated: CASSETRYGYTF.

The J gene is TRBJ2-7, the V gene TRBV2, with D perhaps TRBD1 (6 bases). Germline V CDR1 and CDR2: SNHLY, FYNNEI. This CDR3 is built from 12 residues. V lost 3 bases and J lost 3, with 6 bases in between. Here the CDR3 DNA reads TGTGCCAGCAGTGAGACAGGCTACGAGCAGTACTTC. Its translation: CASSETGYEQYF.

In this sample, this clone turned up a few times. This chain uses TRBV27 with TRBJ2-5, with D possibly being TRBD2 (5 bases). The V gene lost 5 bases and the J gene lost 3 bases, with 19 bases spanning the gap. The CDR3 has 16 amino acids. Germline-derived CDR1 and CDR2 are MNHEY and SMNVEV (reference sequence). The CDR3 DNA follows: TGTGCCAGCAGTCCCCTGGGGAGCGGAAACAAAGAGACCCAGTACTTC. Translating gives CASSPLGSGNKETQYF.

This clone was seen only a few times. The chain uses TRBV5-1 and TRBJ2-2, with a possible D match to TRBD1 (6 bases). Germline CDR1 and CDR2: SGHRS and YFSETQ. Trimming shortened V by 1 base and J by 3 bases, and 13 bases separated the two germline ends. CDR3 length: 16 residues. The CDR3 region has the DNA TGCGCCAGCAGCTTGAAGGGGGTCCTGGACACCGGGGAGCTGTTTTTT. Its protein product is CASSLKGVLDTGELFF.

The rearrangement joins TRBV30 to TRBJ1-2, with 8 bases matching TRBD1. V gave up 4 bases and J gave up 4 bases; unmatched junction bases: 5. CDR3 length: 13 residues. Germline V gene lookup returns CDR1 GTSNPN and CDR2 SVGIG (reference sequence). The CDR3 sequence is CAWTQQGGYGYTF. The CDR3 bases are TGTGCCTGGACCCAACAGGGGGGCTATGGCTACACCTTC.

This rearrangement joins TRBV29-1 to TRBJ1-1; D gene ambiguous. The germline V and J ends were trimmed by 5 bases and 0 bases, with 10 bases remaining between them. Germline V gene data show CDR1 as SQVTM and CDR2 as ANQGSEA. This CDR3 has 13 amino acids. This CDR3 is CSVNFMMNTEAFF. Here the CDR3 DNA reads TGCAGCGTTAATTTTATGATGAACACTGAAGCTTTCTTT.

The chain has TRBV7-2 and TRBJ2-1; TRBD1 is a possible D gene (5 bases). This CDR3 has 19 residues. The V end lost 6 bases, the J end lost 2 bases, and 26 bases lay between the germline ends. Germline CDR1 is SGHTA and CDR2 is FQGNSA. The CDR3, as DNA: TGTGCCAGCAGTGGCTGGGGTGGGGCATCCCGATTGGCCTACAATGAGCAGTTCTTC. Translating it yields CASSGWGGASRLAYNEQFF.

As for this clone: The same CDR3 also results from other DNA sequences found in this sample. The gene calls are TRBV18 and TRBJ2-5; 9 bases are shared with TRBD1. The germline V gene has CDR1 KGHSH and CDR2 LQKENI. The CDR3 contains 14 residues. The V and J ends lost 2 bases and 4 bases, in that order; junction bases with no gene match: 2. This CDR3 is CASSPGTGRETQYF. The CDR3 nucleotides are TGTGCCAGCTCACCAGGGACAGGGCGAGAGACCCAGTACTTC.

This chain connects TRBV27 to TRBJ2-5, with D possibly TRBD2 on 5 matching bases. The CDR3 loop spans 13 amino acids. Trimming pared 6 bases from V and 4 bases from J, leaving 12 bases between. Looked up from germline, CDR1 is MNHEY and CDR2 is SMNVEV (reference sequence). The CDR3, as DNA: TGTGCCAGCAGCCGGGATTGGCGAGAGACCCAGTACTTC. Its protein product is CASSRDWRETQYF.

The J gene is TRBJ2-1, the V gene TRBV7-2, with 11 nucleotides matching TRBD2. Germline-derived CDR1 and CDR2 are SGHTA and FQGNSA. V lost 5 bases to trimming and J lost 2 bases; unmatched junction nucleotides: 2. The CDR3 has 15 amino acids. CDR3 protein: CASSQTSGAYNEQFF. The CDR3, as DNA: TGTGCCAGCAGCCAGACTAGCGGGGCCTACAATGAGCAGTTCTTC.